The 27 T cell receptor beta chains in this list originate from one sample, sequenced in a study of molecular identifiers for immune sequencing clone quantification listed by TCRdb under 2018. The protocol used for the library was PCR. Sequencing used a NextSeq 500. Through fastp at Q25 and MiXCR, TCRdb rebuilt clones from the public reads, retaining in-frame beta chains. Under each unique CDR3 protein, matching rows form one entry showing the most common genes and DNA. The sample contains approximately 500,000 distinct CDR3 sequences, less than 30% of them found a single time. Together, the top ten hold roughly 0.77% of the sample. The sequencing input was naive CD8+ T cells from blood, with Jurkat cell RNA spiked in. Sample cell subset or site, as interpreted from the label and publication: FACS-sorted CD8+CD4-CCR7+CD45RA+ naive T cells. The receptors come from a human donor in good health. Some libraries in this study had Jurkat cell RNA spiked in.

This clonotype was found many times. V usage is TRBV27 and J usage is TRBJ2-7; either TRBD1 or TRBD2 may fit D (5 bases each). The CDR3 length is 13 residues. Per germline, CDR1 MNHEY and CDR2 SMNVEV (reference sequence). V was trimmed by 6 bases and J by 0 bases, leaving 9 bases between them. CDR3 in amino acids: CASSRGSSYEQYF. The CDR3 nucleotides read TGTGCCAGCAGCCGGGGCAGCTCCTACGAGCAGTACTTC.

This clonotype turned up a few times. The V and J genes are TRBV5-6 and TRBJ1-1; unclear D gene. The germline gives CDR1 SGHDT, CDR2 YYEEEE. The CDR3 extends over 15 amino acids. The germline V and J ends were trimmed by 0 bases and 0 bases, with 9 bases remaining between them. The CDR3 loop reads CASSLVRVVNTEAFF. DNA of the CDR3: TGTGCCAGCAGCTTGGTAAGGGTAGTGAACACTGAAGCTTTCTTT.

On this clonotype: The CDR3 does not close with the conserved phenylalanine or tryptophan, likely indicating a read error. This chain connects TRBV7-2 to TRBJ2-1; perhaps TRBD2 as D (5 bases). This CDR3 contains 15 residues. Germline-derived CDR1 and CDR2 are SGHTA and FQGNSA. Between the trimmed V and J ends, which lost 1 base and 7 bases, there was a span of 14 bases. CDR3 protein: CASSLVRGALNEQFY. The CDR3 DNA reads TGTGCCAGCAGCTTAGTCCGGGGAGCGTTAAATGAGCAGTTCTAC.

Note on this clonotype: Since the CDR3 does not end with the conserved phenylalanine or tryptophan, this likely comes from a read error. The CDR3, as DNA: TGTGCCAGCAGCCTCCGGGACAACGACTACGAGCAGTACCTC. Encoded protein: CASSLRDNDYEQYL. The genes are TRBV9 and TRBJ2-7, with D perhaps TRBD1 (6 bases). Germline CDR1 reads SGDLS; CDR2 reads YYNGEE. Trimming cost V 4 bases and J 3 bases, with 14 bases left between them. This CDR3 is built from 14 residues.

This clonotype was found a few times. The chain links TRBV6-2 or TRBV6-3 to TRBJ2-7; 8 bases are a match to TRBD1. V gave up 2 bases and J gave up 1 base; unmatched junction bases: 10. The CDR3 runs to 17 residues. Germline CDR1 MNHEY, CDR2 SVGEGT. The CDR3 loop reads CASSYPTDRGWSYEQYF. In DNA form, the CDR3 reads TGTGCCAGCAGTTACCCGACCGACAGGGGTTGGTCCTACGAGCAGTACTTC.

There are many counts of this clonotype. The V and J genes are TRBV20-1 and TRBJ2-7, with no clear D. Germline assignment: CDR1 DFQATT and CDR2 SNEGSKA (reference sequence). Trimming removed 3 bases at V and 4 bases at J, with 10 bases between. CDR3 size: 12 residues. In DNA, the CDR3 is TGCAGTGCTAGCTCCGTCGGTTACGAGCAGTACTTC. It specifies CSASSVGYEQYF.

J is TRBJ2-3 and V is TRBV10-3, with a possible D match to TRBD1 (6 bases). The V and J ends lost 0 bases and 0 bases respectively, with 7 bases between them. Germline V gene sequence: CDR1 ENHRY, CDR2 SYGVKD. This CDR3 has 15 amino acids. In DNA, the CDR3 is TGTGCCATCAGTGAGTCTAGGGGGAGCACAGATACGCAGTATTTT. Translated: CAISESRGSTDTQYF.

In regard to this clonotype: The junction departs from the called germline gene at one end, perhaps through a read error. The J gene is TRBJ2-4, the V gene TRBV28; TRBD2 matches at 12 bases. This CDR3 contains 20 residues. Germline loops: CDR1 MDHEN, CDR2 SYDVKM. The CDR3 loop reads CASSLRDGLAGKGPKSIQYF. Written as DNA, the CDR3 is TGTGCCAGCAGCTTACGCGATGGACTAGCGGGAAAGGGTCCCAAAAGCATTCAGTACTTC.

On this clonotype itself: A much larger clone lies a single base off, so this may be a read error. The chain joins TRBV7-2 to TRBJ1-2; maybe TRBD1 (6 bases). CDR1 is SGHTA and CDR2 is FQGNSA in the germline V gene. The CDR3 has 14 amino acids. The CDR3 DNA sequence: TGTGCCAGCGGCTTAATCGTACAGGGAGGCGGCTACACCTTC. It translates to CASGLIVQGGGYTF.

This chain uses TRBV16 with TRBJ1-1; D remains ambiguous. Trimming pared 0 bases from V and 6 bases from J, leaving 8 bases between. The CDR3 runs to 13 residues. Germline V CDR1 and CDR2: KGHSY, FQNENV. For the CDR3, the DNA is TGTGCCAGCAGCCAATCGTCAGGCGCTGAAGCTTTCTTT. This translates into CASSQSSGAEAFF.

In regard to this clonotype: Given a much more abundant clone one base away, this may be a read error. This chain links TRBV7-9 with TRBJ2-7, with D possibly matching TRBD1 (5 bases). Germline V gives CDR1 SEHNR, CDR2 FQNEAQ (reference sequence). The length of the CDR3 is 15 residues. Trimming removed 5 bases from V and 0 bases from J, with 14 bases in between. The CDR3, as DNA: TGTGCCAGCAGCGTAGTGGTTGGGGCCTCCTACGAGCAGTACTTC. Protein sequence: CASSVVVGASYEQYF.

The table lists this clonotype with a few counts. The chain couples TRBV5-1 to TRBJ2-5; possibly TRBD2 for D (6 bases). Germline loops: CDR1 SGHRS, CDR2 YFSETQ. Trimming removed 5 bases at V and 2 bases at J, with 13 bases between. The CDR3 sequence is 14 residues long. This chain's CDR3 is CASSRWGDQETQYF. CDR3 in DNA: TGCGCCAGCAGTAGGTGGGGGGATCAAGAGACCCAGTACTTC.

The chain recombines TRBV12-3 or TRBV12-4 with TRBJ2-1; 8 bases match TRBD1. The CDR3 runs 14 residues. Trimming took 1 base from V and 9 from J; bases not matched to a gene: 5. CDR3 amino acids: CASSLEITGGEQFF. CDR3 nucleotide sequence: TGTGCCAGCAGTTTAGAGATCACAGGGGGTGAGCAGTTCTTC.

This clonotype has just a few counts. The chain combines TRBV4-2 with TRBJ2-3; D unclear. Trimming cost V 5 bases and J 2 bases, with 14 bases left between them. The CDR3 sequence is 15 residues long. CDR1 LGHNA and CDR2 YNFKEQ come from the germline V gene. In nucleotides, the CDR3 is TGTGCCAGCAGCGGGGTTGGTCGAGACACAGATACGCAGTATTTT. It translates to CASSGVGRDTDTQYF.

This clonotype was observed a few times. V gene TRBV11-2 combines with J gene TRBJ2-1; D might be TRBD2 (6 bases). V lost 7 bases and J 6 bases, leaving 19 bases between the germline ends. Germline V gene lookup returns CDR1 SGHAT and CDR2 FQNNGV. The CDR3 length is 15 residues. CDR3 sequence (DNA): TGTGCCAGCACCCCCGATCATCGCGGGATCAATGAGCAGTTCTTC. Encoded protein: CASTPDHRGINEQFF.

This clonotype was counted between two and nine times. V is TRBV12-3 or TRBV12-4 and J is TRBJ2-3; the match to TRBD2 covers 14 bases. V dropped 7 bases and J dropped 6; count of bases not matched to a gene: 21. The CDR3 runs 20 residues. The DNA of the CDR3 is TGTGCCAGCACAGCGGGGGGGGCCCCGACTAGCGGGGGGGCCTCGGATACGCAGTATTTT. Its protein product is CASTAGGAPTSGGASDTQYF.

In this sample, this clonotype turned up a few times. The chain combines TRBV6-6 with TRBJ2-7, with 8 bases fitting TRBD1. CDR3 length: 14 residues. V dropped 7 bases and J dropped 2; count of bases not matched to a gene: 7. Looked up from germline, CDR1 is MNHNY and CDR2 is SVGAGI (reference sequence). This chain's CDR3 is CASIVGTGPYEQYF. The CDR3 bases are TGTGCCAGCATTGTTGGGACAGGCCCCTACGAGCAGTACTTC.

This clonotype was counted between two and nine times. The rearrangement links TRBV7-2 to TRBJ1-3, with a tentative D call TRBD1 (5 bases). Trimming took off 1 base at V and 0 bases at J, with 22 bases between the two ends. Germline CDR1 reads SGHTA; CDR2 reads FQGNSA. This CDR3 comprises 20 residues. The DNA for the CDR3 is TGTGCCAGCAGCTTAGTTGCGGGGCAACAACCTCCTGGCTCTGGAAACACCATATATTTT. Its translation: CASSLVAGQQPPGSGNTIYF.

The genes are TRBV12-3 or TRBV12-4 and TRBJ2-1; possible D gene TRBD2, 7 bases. Trimming pared 3 bases from V and 9 bases from J, leaving 12 bases between. This CDR3 is built from 13 residues. CDR3 region: CASSFGGASEQFF. The CDR3, as DNA: TGTGCCAGCAGTTTTGGGGGGGCGAGTGAGCAGTTCTTC.

There are a few counts of this clonotype. Written as DNA, the CDR3 is TGTGCCACCAGCAGGGGACGGGAGAACACCGGGGAGCTGTTTTTT. It yields the protein CATSRGRENTGELFF. This chain connects TRBV15 to TRBJ2-2, with D tentatively TRBD1 or TRBD2 (5 bases each). The CDR3 is 15 amino acids. Germline CDR1 and CDR2: LNHNV and YYDKDF (reference sequence). Trimming pared 3 bases from V and 1 base from J, leaving 9 bases between.

This clonotype was seen at least ten times. The V and J genes are TRBV10-3 and TRBJ2-7, with D unclear. With 0 bases removed from V and 2 bases from J, the gap between germline ends came to 11 bases. The CDR3 is made up of 15 amino acids. The germline CDR1 and CDR2 sequences are ENHRY and SYGVKD. The DNA of the CDR3 is TGTGCCATCAGTGAGTCGTGGCAAGAGGCCTACGAGCAGTACTTC. Translation: CAISESWQEAYEQYF.

The sample holds a few counts of this clonotype. The CDR3 nucleotides are TGCGCCAGCAGCTCAACGGGACAGGGGATTCTAGCCAAAAACATTCAGTACTTC. It is translated as CASSSTGQGILAKNIQYF. The chain is built from TRBV5-1 and TRBJ2-4, with TRBD1 matching over 10 bases. CDR1 SGHRS and CDR2 YFSETQ come from the germline V gene. The CDR3 loop spans 18 amino acids. The J segment lost 0 bases and the V segment lost 3 bases, leaving 9 bases of the junction unmatched.

There are many counts of this clonotype. The rearrangement joins TRBV11-2 to TRBJ2-5, with D uncertain. V lost 5 bases, J lost 3 bases, and 13 bases lay in between. This CDR3 region has 14 residues. Germline V gene data show CDR1 as SGHAT and CDR2 as FQNNGV. The CDR3 DNA is TGTGCCAGCAGCCCTGGAAGGTGGAAAGAGACCCAGTACTTC. It is translated as CASSPGRWKETQYF.

This clonotype was seen only a few times. The chain recombines TRBV13 with TRBJ1-4; a possible D gene is TRBD1 (6 bases). The germline gives CDR1 PRHDT, CDR2 FYEKMQ (reference sequence). This CDR3 comprises 14 residues. Trimming pared 10 bases from V and 6 bases from J, leaving 18 bases between. CDR3 in amino acids: CATRGGQADEKLFF. DNA of the CDR3: TGTGCCACCCGCGGGGGGCAGGCTGATGAAAAACTGTTTTTT.

CDR3 residues: CASSERNDYEQYF. The CDR3 nucleotides are TGTGCCAGCAGTGAGAGAAACGACTACGAGCAGTACTTC. This rearrangement joins TRBV6-1 to TRBJ2-7; D gene uncertain. Germline V gives CDR1 MNHNS, CDR2 SASEGT. The CDR3 is 13 amino acids. V shed 3 bases and J shed 3 bases, with 9 bases lying between them.

This clonotype has just a few counts. The J gene is TRBJ2-5, the V gene TRBV14; unclear D gene. Germline assignment: CDR1 SGHDN and CDR2 FVKESK. V gave up 3 bases and J gave up 4 bases, with 12 bases separating them. This CDR3 has 14 residues. The CDR3 is CASSHAGLGETQYF. For the CDR3, the DNA is TGTGCCAGCAGCCATGCCGGGCTGGGAGAGACCCAGTACTTC. The full variable domain, its missing parts supplied by reference TRBV14 and TRBJ2-5, is EAGVTQFPSHSVIEKGQTVTLRCDPISGHDNLYWYRRVMGKEIKFLLHFVKESKQDESGMPNNRFLAERTGGTYSTLKVQPAELEDSGVYFCASSHAGLGETQYFGPGTRLLVL.

Turning to this clonotype: This may be a read error: a much more frequent sequence differs by one nucleotide. V is TRBV5-1 and J is TRBJ2-1, with D possibly matching TRBD1 (5 bases). The CDR3 sequence is 15 residues long. From germline, CDR1 is SGHRS and CDR2 YFSETQ. CDR3: CASSLAAGSVYEQSF. In DNA, the CDR3 is TGCGCCAGCAGCTTGGCCGCAGGGTCCGTGTATGAGCAGTCCTTC.